Listed here are 13 T cell receptor beta chains from one sample, sequenced in a study of blood T cell repertoires in COVID-19. Only in-frame clones appear in the TCRdb table, and some are missing; sequencing was by immunoSEQ multiplex PCR. The table has some 290,000 clones, more than 70% seen once; the top ten hold around 10%. The sequenced sample consisted of peripheral blood. These receptors originate from a woman in her 30s with COVID-19, enrolled during active disease.

The genes are TRBV30 and TRBJ2-1, with 10 bases matching TRBD2. This CDR3 has 15 residues. Looked up from germline, CDR1 is GTSNPN and CDR2 is SVGIG (reference sequence). V was pared by 4 bases and J by 3 bases, with 6 bases of the junction left unmatched. The CDR3 nucleotides read TGTGCCTGGAAATTAGCGGGAGGTTACTACAATGAGCAGTTCTTC. It is translated as CAWKLAGGYYNEQFF.

The V call is TRBV29-1, the J call TRBJ1-1; D gene unclear. Per the germline V gene, CDR1 is SQVTM and CDR2 is ANQGSEA. Trimming pared 0 bases from V and 6 bases from J, leaving 11 bases between. CDR3 size: 13 residues. CDR3 protein: CSVEEEDGAEAFF. Written as DNA, the CDR3 is TGCAGCGTTGAAGAGGAAGACGGGGCTGAAGCTTTCTTT.

The chain carries TRBV6-2 or TRBV6-3 and TRBJ2-1; the match to TRBD2 covers 12 bases. Germline V CDR1 and CDR2: MNHEY, SVGEGT. There are 19 residues in the CDR3. V was clipped by 4 bases and J by 1 base; unmatched bases: 11. CDR3 sequence reads: CASSSLGLAGMSSYNEQFF. CDR3 sequence (DNA): TGTGCCAGCAGTTCTCTAGGACTAGCGGGAATGAGTTCCTACAATGAGCAGTTCTTC.

In its sample, this clone was seen once. This rearrangement joins TRBV6-5 to TRBJ2-7; a possible D gene is TRBD2 (5 bases). The CDR3 sequence is 15 residues long. Trimming removed 6 bases at V and 6 bases at J, with 21 bases between. CDR1 is MNHEY and CDR2 is SVGAGI in the germline V gene. The CDR3 sequence is CASRAGMFGGGEQYF. The CDR3 DNA reads TGTGCCAGCAGGGCGGGTATGTTTGGCGGAGGCGAGCAGTACTTC.

The V and J genes are TRBV24-1 and TRBJ1-5; TRBD1 matches 7 bases. The CDR3 consists of 13 residues. V dropped 5 bases and J dropped 12; count of bases not matched to a gene: 9. Germline V gene data show CDR1 as KGHDR and CDR2 as SFDVKD. The CDR3 DNA reads TGTGCCACCAGTGCCCAGAGGGACAGTAGCCAGCATTTT. Amino acids: CATSAQRDSSQHF.

This chain joins TRBV2 and TRBJ1-4; D is uncertain. Trimming took 7 bases from V and 8 from J, leaving 17 bases between them. CDR1 and CDR2 from the germline V gene are SNHLY and FYNNEI. The CDR3 covers 14 residues. CDR3 in DNA: TGTGCCAGCAACGGGGAGGGTTGGGAAGAAAAACTGTTTTTT. Encoded protein: CASNGEGWEEKLFF.

This clone was counted only a few times. The chain links TRBV6-5 to TRBJ1-6, with 7 bases that match TRBD1. The germline gives CDR1 MNHEY, CDR2 SVGAGI. With 5 bases clipped from V and 6 bases from J, the junction kept 7 bases outside the gene matches. There are 15 residues in the CDR3. CDR3 nucleotides: TGTGCCAGCAGTAGACAGGGAAACACTAATTCACCCCTCCACTTT. Its protein is CASSRQGNTNSPLHF.

CDR3 in amino acids: CAWNQGNTGELFF. CDR3 DNA sequence: TGTGCCTGGAACCAGGGAAACACCGGGGAGCTGTTTTTT. The rearrangement joins TRBV30 to TRBJ2-2; TRBD1 might be the D (5 bases). Trimming removed 4 bases at V and 2 bases at J, with 8 bases between. Germline CDR1 and CDR2: GTSNPN and SVGIG (reference sequence). This CDR3 is 13 amino acids long.

The genes are TRBV18 and TRBJ2-2; a weak D match, TRBD2 (5 bases). V lost 5 bases and J lost 5, with 6 bases in between. Per the germline V gene, CDR1 is KGHSH and CDR2 is LQKENI. The CDR3 is 12 amino acids. CDR3 sequence: CASSSGTGELFF. For the CDR3, the DNA is TGTGCCAGCTCATCGGGGACCGGGGAGCTGTTTTTT.

The chain is built from TRBV24-1 and TRBJ2-1, with TRBD2 identical over 9 bases. In germline, CDR1 is KGHDR, CDR2 SFDVKD. The J segment lost 4 bases and the V segment lost 3 bases, leaving 6 bases of the junction unmatched. The CDR3 runs to 16 residues. Here the CDR3 reads CATSDIPREGYNEQFF. DNA of the CDR3: TGTGCCACCAGTGATATCCCGCGGGAGGGGTACAATGAGCAGTTCTTC.

V and J are TRBV5-3 and TRBJ2-7, with 7 bases that match TRBD2. TRBV5-3 counts as an open reading frame of uncertain function. The CDR3 totals 16 residues. V dropped 1 base and J dropped 1; count of bases not matched to a gene: 8. CDR3 sequence (DNA): TGTGCCAGAAGCTTGTCGGGCGGGAGTTATTCCTACGAGCAGTACTTC. Amino acid sequence: CARSLSGGSYSYEQYF.

CDR3 DNA sequence: TGTGCCAGCAGTTCTGTCCTCGGACAGGGGTTTCAGCCCCAGCATTTT. Translation: CASSSVLGQGFQPQHF. The V and J genes are TRBV28 and TRBJ1-5; 9 bases are a match to TRBD1. Trimming at V came to 4 bases and at J to 6 bases, leaving 10 bases not matched to a gene. Germline CDR1 reads MDHEN; CDR2 reads SYDVKM. The length of the CDR3 is 16 residues.

This clone came up once. This chain links TRBV5-4 with TRBJ1-6; 8 bases align to TRBD1. Trimming took 7 bases from V and 7 from J; bases not matched to a gene: 7. The CDR3 is 14 residues long. Germline V gene lookup returns CDR1 SGHNT and CDR2 YYREEE (reference sequence). In DNA form, the CDR3 reads TGTGCCAGCTCCCTGGACAGGGTGAATTCACCCCTCCACTTT. Translated: CASSLDRVNSPLHF.